This T cell receptor (beta chain) was documented in a study of regulatory T cells in long-lasting Graves disease. Study findings and constraints: Persistent disease preferred TRBV28, TRBJ1-2 and TRBJ2-5; new disease, TRBV20-1 and TRBJ2-1. The number of shared public clonotypes was higher in persistent patients (around 2,700) than new patients (966).

According to the study, TCR beta libraries were built with iRepertoire HTBI primers and CDR3-region Arm-PCR. TCRdb analysed the multiplex PCR reads with MiXCR anew, one entry per CDR3 protein. The data contain hundreds of thousands of distinct CDR3 sequences, roughly 21% of them singletons. Trimming shortened V by 5 bases and J by 13 bases, and 15 bases separated the two germline ends. This CDR3 spans 13 amino acids. Germline V gene data show CDR1 as SGHVS and CDR2 as FQNEAQ. This clonotype occurred a few times. Its antigen remains unknown. Time point given: persistent/refractory GD, antithyroid drugs over 5 years with positive TRAb. Preparation of the TCR library used RNA extracted from PBMCs.

This clonotype was sampled from a female donor with Graves disease. The sequences come from peripheral blood mononuclear cells (PBMCs), collected when the disease was refractory, from a patient treated with antithyroid drugs. The V call is TRBV7-8, the J call TRBJ1-6, with D tentatively TRBD1 (6 bases). Written as DNA, the CDR3 is TGTGCCAGCAGCCCGTTCGGGGGGCGGCCCCTCCACTTT. Translated: CASSPFGGRPLHF. The full variable domain, its missing parts supplied by reference TRBV7-8 and TRBJ1-6, is GAGVSQSPRYKVAKRGQDVALRCDPISGHVSLFWYQQALGQGPEFLTYFQNEAQLDKSGLPSDRFFAERPEGSVSTLKIQRTQQEDSAVYLCASSPFGGRPLHFGNGTRLTVT.